This entry describes one TCR beta chain. A read error may be the cause here, since a much bigger clone is one base away. This sample stems from a study of tumor-infiltrating lymphocytes in primary liver carcinoma. On the study more broadly: Tumors were staged T1-T3 N0M0 and measured about 4 to 11 cm across.

Blood RNA was derived from unsorted whole blood, and germline DNA was extracted too. These patients lived with chronic HBV infection and had never been treated. The template, about 550 ng total RNA, yielded TCR beta cDNA made with a constant-region primer. Three rounds of nested multiplex PCR with slightly modified ARM-PCR produced TCR beta libraries. TCRdb re-derived calls from the multiplex PCR reads in MiXCR, one entry per CDR3 protein. The profile shows 320,000 or so distinct CDR3 sequences, 50% to 70% of them singletons. The source material was peripheral blood. This receptor was identified in a man aged 35-49 years with primary liver carcinoma and hepatitis B virus infection.

CDR3 DNA: TGTGCCAGCAGTGAACGGAGACTACCGAGGGAGCAGTACTTC. This translates into CASSERRLPREQYF. The V gene is TRBV6-1, the J gene TRBJ2-7; D possibly corresponds to TRBD2 (5 bases). Trimming removed 2 bases from V and 7 bases from J, with 15 bases in between. The CDR3 spans 14 residues. Germline CDR1 is MNHNS and CDR2 is SASEGT.